This is a list of T cell receptor beta chains from one sample in a study of cytomegalovirus exposure and HLA in healthy donors. Clones were sequenced by immunoSEQ multiplex PCR, and TCRdb holds only the in-frame ones, with some missing. This sample carries under 200,000 clones, roughly 89% of them seen once, and the ten largest clones take around 3%. What was sequenced was PBMCs. These receptors were collected from a young woman in good health and CMV-seropositive. The CDR3 runs from the conserved cysteine through the conserved F or W. D genes are given only for firm matches. Clone size is stated in some rows and not others, as once, few, many or a class when expanded.

v_gene	abundance	j_gene	d_gene	CDR3aa	CDR3nt
TRBV9	.	TRBJ2-3	TRBD2	CASSALAASTDTQYF	TGTGCCAGCAGCGCACTAGCGGCAAGCACAGATACGCAGTATTTT
TRBV19	.	TRBJ1-4	TRBD1	CASSMAHGTGPNEKLFF	TGTGCCAGTAGTATGGCCCACGGGACAGGTCCTAATGAAAAACTGTTTTTT
TRBV27	.	TRBJ2-7	.	CASSLSGRLITYEQYF	TGTGCCAGCAGTTTATCAGGGAGGCTAATCACCTACGAGCAGTACTTC
TRBV5-1	.	TRBJ1-4	TRBD1	CASTLTGGNEKLFF	TGCGCCAGCACCCTGACAGGGGGAAATGAAAAACTGTTTTTT
TRBV5-4	.	TRBJ1-4	.	CASSLKGVEKLFF	TGTGCCAGCAGCTTGAAAGGGGTTGAAAAACTGTTTTTT
TRBV30	once	TRBJ1-6	.	CAWSPRAGGSPLHF	TGTGCCTGGAGTCCCCGGGCCGGGGGATCACCCCTCCACTTT
TRBV7-9	.	TRBJ1-1	.	CASSRDTNTEAFF	TGTGCCAGCAGCCGAGACACGAACACTGAAGCTTTCTTT
TRBV19	.	TRBJ2-5	TRBD2	CASTARLAGERQETQYF	TGTGCCAGTACCGCCAGACTAGCGGGGGAGCGTCAAGAGACCCAGTACTTC
TRBV18	.	TRBJ1-1	TRBD1	CASSPGQGAEAFF	TGTGCCAGCTCACCCGGACAGGGGGCTGAAGCTTTCTTT
TRBV9	.	TRBJ2-1	TRBD2	CASSRTSGRAQGDEQFF	TGTGCCAGCAGCCGCACTAGCGGGAGGGCTCAAGGTGATGAGCAGTTCTTC
TRBV5-4	.	TRBJ2-1	.	CASSVPGLAYNEQFF	TGTGCCAGCAGCGTGCCGGGACTGGCCTACAATGAGCAGTTCTTC
TRBV11-2	.	TRBJ2-3	TRBD2	CASSTRTSGGADTQYF	TGTGCCAGCAGCACCCGGACTAGCGGGGGGGCGGATACGCAGTATTTT
TRBV4-2	.	TRBJ2-1	.	CASSLGRGGKNNEQFF	TGTGCCAGCAGCCTAGGGAGGGGGGGAAAAAACAATGAGCAGTTCTTC
TRBV6-1	.	TRBJ2-1	TRBD2	CASSRLAHEQFF	TGTGCCAGCAGCCGACTAGCCCATGAGCAGTTCTTC